What follows are 26 T cell receptor beta chains derived from one specimen sequenced in a study of shared clonotypes between healthy human individuals. Profiled with immunoSEQ multiplex PCR; TCRdb holds only in-frame clones, not every one. The sample records some 2.3 million clones, more than 80% being singletons. Sequenced sample: naive CD4+ T cells from PBMCs. The subset: CD45RA+ positively selected. These receptors originate from a man aged 18 to 29 in good health. Some clones in this sample may be carry-over from other donors' samples.

This clone was counted a single time. The chain couples TRBV18 to TRBJ1-2; D might be TRBD1 (6 bases). The CDR3 is 15 residues long. V was clipped by 2 bases and J by 6 bases, with 16 bases between them. Germline CDR1 and CDR2: KGHSH and LQKENI. As DNA, the CDR3 is TGTGCCAGCTCACCAGGGGCAGGGGCATCGGATGGCTACACCTTC. Its protein product is CASSPGAGASDGYTF.

The chain recombines TRBV4-2 with TRBJ2-1; no firm D call. This CDR3 comprises 13 residues. V was cut by 0 bases and J by 10 bases, with 10 bases left in between. The germline gives CDR1 LGHNA, CDR2 YNFKEQ. The CDR3 loop reads CASSQDHPSEQFF. The CDR3 DNA reads as TGTGCCAGCAGCCAAGATCACCCGTCGGAGCAGTTCTTC.

This clone has just one count. This sequence joins TRBV9 and TRBJ2-2; D gene ambiguous. The germline V and J ends were trimmed by 4 bases and 7 bases, with 17 bases remaining between them. Germline V gene lookup returns CDR1 SGDLS and CDR2 YYNGEE. CDR3 length: 15 residues. The CDR3 sequence is CASSPLASTFGELFF. Here the CDR3 DNA reads TGTGCCAGCAGCCCACTCGCTAGTACCTTCGGGGAGCTGTTTTTT.

The chain has TRBV27 and TRBJ2-2; D ambiguous. The germline CDR1 and CDR2 sequences are MNHEY and SMNVEV (reference sequence). This CDR3 has 12 amino acids. The germline V and J ends were trimmed by 1 base and 7 bases, with 4 bases remaining between them. In DNA form, the CDR3 reads TGTGCCAGCAGTTTATTCGACGGGGAGCTGTTTTTT. Amino acid sequence: CASSLFDGELFF.

The chain couples TRBV7-3 to TRBJ2-1; D not certain. V was shortened by 2 bases and J by 8 bases, with 16 bases between the two germline ends. This CDR3 has 15 amino acids. Looked up from germline, CDR1 is SGHTA and CDR2 is FQGTGA. The DNA of the CDR3 is TGTGCCAGCAGCTTATCTAGTCATAGAGGCGATGAGCAGTTCTTC. Translating it yields CASSLSSHRGDEQFF.

The V gene is TRBV19, the J gene TRBJ2-3; 9 bases line up with TRBD2. The CDR3 consists of 17 residues. Looked up from germline, CDR1 is LNHDA and CDR2 is SQIVND (reference sequence). The J segment lost 0 bases and the V segment lost 3 bases, leaving 7 bases of the junction unmatched. CDR3 protein: CASSMDTSGSSTDTQYF. DNA of the CDR3: TGTGCCAGTAGTATGGATACTAGCGGGTCTAGCACAGATACGCAGTATTTT.

V and J are TRBV5-1 and TRBJ2-3, with a tentative D call TRBD2 (6 bases). V gave up 1 base and J gave up 1 base, with 10 bases separating them. The CDR3 contains 15 residues. Per germline, CDR1 SGHRS and CDR2 YFSETQ. The CDR3 nucleotides are TGCGCCAGCAGCTTGTTAGCGGAGGGCACAGATACGCAGTATTTT. Amino acids: CASSLLAEGTDTQYF.

A single count supports this clone. The chain employs TRBV10-3 and TRBJ2-3; D is unclear. In germline, CDR1 is ENHRY, CDR2 SYGVKD. V was trimmed by 4 bases and J by 6 bases, leaving 8 bases between them. The CDR3 is 12 residues long. CDR3 nucleotide sequence: TGTGCCATCAGTGGGGTCGGGGATACGCAGTATTTT. This translates into CAISGVGDTQYF.

The rearrangement links TRBV5-6 to TRBJ1-2; D is unclear. V was pared by 0 bases and J by 8 bases, with 8 bases between. The CDR3 runs 12 residues. Germline values: CDR1 SGHDT, CDR2 YYEEEE. In nucleotides, the CDR3 is TGTGCCAGCAGCTTGGAAAGGTGGGGCTACACCTTC. Translation: CASSLERWGYTF.

Remarks on this clone: The sample contains more than one DNA sequence encoding this CDR3. The chain links TRBV6-1 to TRBJ2-7, with 8 bases that match TRBD1. Losses at the gene ends were 3 bases for V and 1 base for J; bases not matched to a gene: 2. CDR3 length: 14 amino acids. Germline V gives CDR1 MNHNS, CDR2 SASEGT. The CDR3 is CASSERQGSYEQYF. The CDR3 nucleotides are TGTGCCAGCAGTGAGAGACAGGGGTCCTACGAGCAGTACTTC.

The chain employs TRBV2 and TRBJ1-4, with TRBD1 identical over 12 bases. Trimming took 2 bases from V and 10 from J; bases not matched to a gene: 5. The CDR3 is 15 residues long. Looked up from germline, CDR1 is SNHLY and CDR2 is FYNNEI. The DNA for the CDR3 is TGTGCCAGCAGTGAATACGGGACAGGGGGCTCAAAACTGTTTTTT. This gives the protein CASSEYGTGGSKLFF.

The V gene is TRBV7-9, the J gene TRBJ1-1; D possibly corresponds to TRBD1 (6 bases). This CDR3 spans 15 amino acids. Trimming shortened V by 3 bases and J by 1 base, and 12 bases separated the two germline ends. Germline CDR1 reads SEHNR; CDR2 reads FQNEAQ (reference sequence). The CDR3 bases are TGTGCCAGCAGCTTGGATACAGGGCGGAACACTGAAGCTTTCTTT. Amino acid sequence: CASSLDTGRNTEAFF.

This chain connects TRBV28 to TRBJ2-5, with D possibly TRBD2 on 5 matching bases. V was pared by 5 bases and J by 3 bases, with 16 bases between. Germline CDR1 and CDR2: MDHEN and SYDVKM. The CDR3 contains 15 residues. CDR3 DNA: TGTGCCAGCAGTCTTAACGCCGGAGGAAAAGAGACCCAGTACTTC. It translates to CASSLNAGGKETQYF. The variable domain in full, completed from reference TRBV28 and TRBJ2-5, reads DVKVTQSSRYLVKRTGEKVFLECVQDMDHENMFWYRQDPGLGLRLIYFSYDVKMKEKGDIPEGYSVSREKKERFSLILESASTNQTSMYLCASSLNAGGKETQYFGPGTRLLVL.

The chain links TRBV9 to TRBJ2-7; D is possibly TRBD1 (5 bases). The V and J ends lost 3 bases and 7 bases respectively, with 17 bases between them. This CDR3 comprises 14 residues. Germline values: CDR1 SGDLS, CDR2 YYNGEE. CDR3 loop: CASSAVGAVGEQYF. In DNA form, the CDR3 reads TGTGCCAGCAGCGCGGTAGGGGCCGTGGGAGAGCAGTACTTC.

V is TRBV5-1 and J is TRBJ1-1; 8 bases match TRBD1. V was clipped by 2 bases and J by 3 bases; unmatched bases: 3. Germline V lookup: CDR1 SGHRS, CDR2 YFSETQ. The CDR3 sequence is 14 residues long. For the CDR3, the DNA is TGCGCCAGCAGCTTCACAGGGGGGGACACTGAAGCTTTCTTT. Protein: CASSFTGGDTEAFF. The entire variable domain, with the rest obtained from reference TRBV5-1 and TRBJ1-1, is as follows: KAGVTQTPRYLIKTRGQQVTLSCSPISGHRSVSWYQQTPGQGLQFLFEYFSETQRNKGNFPGRFSGRQFSNSRSEMNVSTLELGDSALYLCASSFTGGDTEAFFGQGTRLTVV.

The J gene is TRBJ2-7, the V gene TRBV9, with D hard to call. The germline CDR1 and CDR2 sequences are SGDLS and YYNGEE. CDR3 length equals 14 residues. V dropped 4 bases and J dropped 1 base, with 12 bases sitting between them. The CDR3 nucleotides are TGTGCCAGCAGCCCAAGAGGCGAATCCTACGAGCAGTACTTC. The encoded protein is CASSPRGESYEQYF.

V and J are TRBV7-9 and TRBJ2-2; D tentatively fits TRBD1 or TRBD2 (7 bases each). This CDR3 has 15 amino acids. Germline V lookup: CDR1 SEHNR, CDR2 FQNEAQ (reference sequence). The V end was cut by 8 bases, the J end by 1 base, with 14 bases between. Here the CDR3 reads CASSPGGGNTGELFF. In DNA, the CDR3 is TGTGCCAGCTCCCCAGGGGGGGGGAACACCGGGGAGCTGTTTTTT.

J is TRBJ2-7 and V is TRBV7-8; 11 bases align to TRBD1. The V gene's germline CDR1 is SGHVS and CDR2 FQNEAQ. Losses at the gene ends were 5 bases for V and 12 bases for J; bases not matched to a gene: 9. The CDR3 extends over 13 amino acids. The CDR3: CASSPEDRGPRYF. In DNA, the CDR3 is TGTGCCAGCAGCCCAGAGGACAGGGGGCCCCGGTACTTC.

V and J are TRBV10-3 and TRBJ2-1, with D perhaps TRBD2 (6 bases). Trimming shortened V by 8 bases and J by 7 bases, and 12 bases separated the two germline ends. The V gene's germline CDR1 is ENHRY and CDR2 SYGVKD. The CDR3 is 12 amino acids. This CDR3 is CAIAVGGNEQFF. The CDR3 bases are TGTGCCATCGCTGTGGGGGGAAATGAGCAGTTCTTC.

The chain employs TRBV29-1 and TRBJ2-5; 10 nucleotides line up with TRBD2. Germline CDR1 is SQVTM and CDR2 is ANQGSEA. J lost 5 bases, V lost 5 bases, and 8 bases had no gene match. The CDR3 extends over 14 amino acids. The CDR3 DNA reads as TGCAGCGTTCGCCCTAGCGGGAGTAGGGAGACCCAGTACTTC. Protein: CSVRPSGSRETQYF.

As for this clone: Different DNA sequences within this sample yield the same CDR3. The chain couples TRBV20-1 to TRBJ2-5, with D uncertain. The CDR3 is 11 residues long. Germline V lookup: CDR1 DFQATT, CDR2 SNEGSKA (reference sequence). Trimming left V 0 bases short and J 5 bases short, with 4 bases between. The CDR3 sequence: CSARDRETQYF. The CDR3 DNA reads as TGCAGTGCTAGAGACAGGGAGACCCAGTACTTC.

This rearrangement joins TRBV7-2 to TRBJ2-2, with no clear D. V was trimmed by 0 bases and J by 0 bases, leaving 11 bases between them. Germline V gene sequence: CDR1 SGHTA, CDR2 FQGNSA. The CDR3 length is 17 residues. CDR3 DNA: TGTGCCAGCAGCTTAGCGGGCTGGGTGGCGAACACCGGGGAGCTGTTTTTT. Residues: CASSLAGWVANTGELFF.

The chain employs TRBV6-5 and TRBJ2-3, with 11 bases matching TRBD1. The CDR3 is 14 residues long. Looked up from germline, CDR1 is MNHEY and CDR2 is SVGAGI. After removal of 8 bases from V and 5 bases from J, the junction contained 6 bases not matched to a gene. CDR3 amino acids: CASADRGRVDTQYF. The CDR3 nucleotides are TGTGCCAGCGCGGACAGGGGGCGCGTAGATACGCAGTATTTT.

The V gene is TRBV5-1, the J gene TRBJ2-7; D not certain. Trimming cost V 0 bases and J 3 bases, with 4 bases left between them. Looked up from germline, CDR1 is SGHRS and CDR2 is YFSETQ. The CDR3 length is 12 residues. In DNA, the CDR3 is TGCGCCAGCAGCTTGGACTACTACGAGCAGTACTTC. Encoded protein: CASSLDYYEQYF.

The chain combines TRBV5-6 with TRBJ2-1; 9 bases match TRBD2. CDR1 and CDR2 from the germline V gene are SGHDT and YYEEEE. After removal of 3 bases from V and 2 bases from J, the junction contained 6 bases not matched to a gene. The CDR3 contains 16 residues. The CDR3 nucleotides read TGTGCCAGCAGCTGGGGACTAGCAGAAGCCTACAATGAGCAGTTCTTC. It translates to CASSWGLAEAYNEQFF.

This sequence joins TRBV5-1 and TRBJ2-2, with 10 bases fitting TRBD2. CDR1 is SGHRS and CDR2 is YFSETQ in the germline V gene. The CDR3 sequence is 16 residues long. V lost 1 base, J lost 6 bases, and 6 bases stayed unmatched. The CDR3, as DNA: TGCGCCAGCAGCTTGACGGGACTAGCGAGTGCCGGGGAGCTGTTTTTT. The encoded protein is CASSLTGLASAGELFF.